What follows are 11 T cell receptor beta chains derived from one specimen sequenced in a study of blood T cell repertoires in COVID-19. Here immunoSEQ multiplex PCR was the method, and the copy in TCRdb shows in-frame clones only, minus some. This table holds about 97,000 clones, around nine tenths found once. The sample consisted of peripheral blood. Receptors were obtained from a human donor in a cohort sampled during active COVID-19.

The J gene is TRBJ2-7, the V gene TRBV5-1; 8 bases are shared with TRBD1. The CDR3 is made up of 21 amino acids. V was clipped by 2 bases and J by 5 bases; unmatched bases: 27. The V gene's germline CDR1 is SGHRS and CDR2 YFSETQ. The CDR3 DNA follows: TGCGCCAGCAGCTTAATTCTAGTTGGACAGGGTCTTTTTACCCCCCCCAACGAGCAGTACTTC. Translation gives CASSLILVGQGLFTPPNEQYF.

This chain uses TRBV5-4 with TRBJ2-7; 10 positions match TRBD2. This CDR3 contains 15 residues. Germline loops: CDR1 SGHNT, CDR2 YYREEE (reference sequence). V dropped 0 bases and J dropped 8; count of bases not matched to a gene: 8. The DNA for the CDR3 is TGTGCCAGCAGCTTGGTTCTAGCGGGGGAAGGAAAGCAGTACTTC. This gives the protein CASSLVLAGEGKQYF.

This sequence joins TRBV28 and TRBJ1-3; 7 nucleotides align to TRBD1. V gave up 4 bases and J gave up 4 bases; unmatched junction bases: 7. This CDR3 is 15 amino acids long. Germline V gives CDR1 MDHEN, CDR2 SYDVKM. The CDR3 DNA follows: TGTGCCAGCAGTTCGGAGGGGGCGAAAGGAAACACCATATATTTT. This gives the protein CASSSEGAKGNTIYF.

The genes are TRBV6-2 or TRBV6-3 and TRBJ1-1; TRBD1 might be the D (5 bases). The CDR3 has 15 residues. The germline gives CDR1 MNHEY, CDR2 SVGEGT. V lost 4 bases, J lost 0 bases, and 12 bases lay in between. The CDR3 DNA follows: TGTGCCAGCAGTTTCGTAACAGGTATGAACACTGAAGCTTTCTTT. Its translation: CASSFVTGMNTEAFF.

The gene calls are TRBV7-9 and TRBJ2-2, with a tentative D call TRBD2 (6 bases). With 3 bases removed from V and 1 base from J, the gap between germline ends came to 9 bases. Germline V gene lookup returns CDR1 SEHNR and CDR2 FQNEAQ (reference sequence). There are 15 residues in the CDR3. The CDR3 reads CASSLGGLNTGELFF. CDR3 DNA sequence: TGTGCCAGCAGCTTGGGGGGTCTGAACACCGGGGAGCTGTTTTTT.

The J gene is TRBJ1-2, the V gene TRBV6-5, with 9 positions matching TRBD1. With V trimmed by 2 bases and J by 1 base, 2 bases remained unmatched. The CDR3 spans 15 residues. CDR1 and CDR2 (germline): MNHEY, SVGAGI. The CDR3 sequence: CASSYDRGVNYGYTF. CDR3 in DNA: TGTGCCAGCAGTTACGACAGGGGGGTTAACTATGGCTACACCTTC.

The chain joins TRBV7-8 to TRBJ1-5; a possible D gene is TRBD1 (5 bases). The CDR3 contains 13 residues. The germline CDR1 and CDR2 sequences are SGHVS and FQNEAQ. Trimming shortened V by 5 bases and J by 9 bases, and 14 bases separated the two germline ends. This CDR3 is CASSPYDGGPQHF. The CDR3, as DNA: TGTGCCAGCAGCCCGTACGACGGGGGGCCCCAGCATTTT.

The V call is TRBV7-2, the J call TRBJ1-2, with TRBD1 identical over 7 bases. V lost 4 bases and J lost 0; bases outside the gene matches: 5. The CDR3 spans 15 residues. The germline CDR1 and CDR2 sequences are SGHTA and FQGNSA. The CDR3 bases are TGTGCCAGCAGCTCAACTCAGGGGGCTAACTATGGCTACACCTTC. This translates into CASSSTQGANYGYTF.

The chain uses TRBV19 and TRBJ1-1; the D is unclear. Germline assignment: CDR1 LNHDA and CDR2 SQIVND (reference sequence). This CDR3 comprises 13 residues. V lost 5 bases to trimming and J lost 1 base, with 8 bases between them. CDR3 residues: CASSQPGNTEAFF. CDR3 in DNA: TGTGCCAGTAGTCAGCCAGGGAACACTGAAGCTTTCTTT.

This chain joins TRBV19 and TRBJ1-5, with 7 bases identical to TRBD1. The CDR3 consists of 14 residues. CDR1 and CDR2 from the germline V gene are LNHDA and SQIVND (reference sequence). The trim removed 5 bases at V and 4 bases at J, leaving 5 bases unmatched. CDR3 sequence reads: CASSLGTANQPQHF. The CDR3 nucleotides are TGTGCCAGTAGTCTAGGGACAGCTAATCAGCCCCAGCATTTT.

The V and J genes are TRBV6-1 and TRBJ2-7; D might be TRBD1 (6 bases). V lost 2 bases and J lost 6, with 17 bases in between. This CDR3 has 15 amino acids. Germline V gene sequence: CDR1 MNHNS, CDR2 SASEGT. Here the CDR3 DNA reads TGTGCCAGCAGTGAACCCAGGGGACGAGTTAGCGAGCAGTACTTC. This translates into CASSEPRGRVSEQYF.